Listed here are 14 T cell receptor beta chains from one sample, sequenced in a study of blood T cell repertoires in COVID-19. The repertoire was sequenced with immunoSEQ multiplex PCR; TCRdb's copy has only in-frame clones and lacks some. The sample includes under 250,000 clones, 81% of them seen just once. The sequenced material came from peripheral blood. Receptors originate from a woman of 80 years or more with acute or convalescent COVID-19.

V is TRBV29-1 and J is TRBJ2-5; possible D gene TRBD2, 5 bases. Germline lookup yields CDR1 SQVTM and CDR2 ANQGSEA. The CDR3 runs to 14 residues. Trimming stripped 5 bases from V and 1 base from J, with 14 bases between. In nucleotides, the CDR3 is TGCAGCGTTTACAAACTAGGGTCCCAAGAGACCCAGTACTTC. Translated: CSVYKLGSQETQYF.

This clone has just one count. V usage is TRBV5-1 and J usage is TRBJ1-4, with D perhaps matching TRBD1 (6 bases). V was trimmed by 7 bases and J by 0 bases, leaving 10 bases between them. CDR1 and CDR2 from the germline V gene are SGHRS and YFSETQ. This CDR3 has 14 residues. The CDR3 spells CASREGATNEKLFF. CDR3 DNA sequence: TGCGCCAGCCGCGAGGGGGCAACTAATGAAAAACTGTTTTTT.

V usage is TRBV27 and J usage is TRBJ2-1, with TRBD2 as a possible D gene (6 bases). The CDR3 totals 15 residues. Trimming removed 6 bases from V and 4 bases from J, with 16 bases in between. CDR1 MNHEY and CDR2 SMNVEV come from the germline V gene (reference sequence). The CDR3 DNA reads TGTGCCAGCAGACTGGGTGGTAGCGGATACAATGAGCAGTTCTTC. Amino acid sequence: CASRLGGSGYNEQFF.

This chain uses TRBV23-1 with TRBJ2-7, with 11 bases identical to TRBD1. TRBV23-1 falls under the ORF class, with uncertain function. The CDR3 has 19 residues. With 0 bases clipped from V and 2 bases from J, the junction kept 12 bases outside the gene matches. In DNA form, the CDR3 reads TGCGCCAGCAGTCAATCAGAGTCCCGGGACAGGGGGGGTACCTACGAGCAGTACTTC. It is translated as CASSQSESRDRGGTYEQYF.

This clone is medium-sized (0.01 to 0.1%) by share. The conserved phenylalanine or tryptophan is not found at the CDR3 terminus, so this likely reflects a read error. No DNA is shown, since the ends of the CDR3 on it are uncertain; the CDR3 is the one TCRdb lists. The V call is TRBV11-2, the J call TRBJ1-3; the DNA was not used to check the table's D call, TRBD1. CDR1 SGHAT and CDR2 FQNNGV come from the germline V gene. The CDR3 contains 12 residues when both ends are counted. CDR3 residues: CASSLELQGPDS.

The chain links TRBV5-8 to TRBJ2-3; 7 nucleotides align to TRBD2. The J segment lost 7 bases and the V segment lost 6 bases, leaving 14 bases of the junction unmatched. The CDR3 is made up of 15 amino acids. Germline CDR1 SGHTS, CDR2 YDEGEE. CDR3 region: CASTAGQGLFHTQYF. DNA of the CDR3: TGTGCCAGCACCGCGGGGCAGGGACTATTTCATACGCAGTATTTT. The complete variable domain, with remaining parts taken from reference TRBV5-8 and TRBJ2-3, reads EAGVTQSPTHLIKTRGQQATLRCSPISGHTSVYWYQQALGLGLQFLLWYDEGEERNRGNFPPRFSGRQFPNYSSELNVNALELEDSALYLCASTAGQGLFHTQYFGPGTRLTVL.

This clone was recorded at least ten times. This chain uses TRBV10-3 with TRBJ2-1, with D perhaps matching TRBD2 (5 bases). The V end was cut by 10 bases, the J end by 4 bases, with 17 bases between. The CDR3 sequence is 14 residues long. Germline assignment: CDR1 ENHRY and CDR2 SYGVKD. The CDR3 DNA reads TGTGCCACTGGGGAAATAGCGAGTTACAATGAGCAGTTCTTC. Its protein is CATGEIASYNEQFF.

This chain links TRBV6-5 with TRBJ2-5, with D perhaps matching TRBD2 (6 bases). The CDR3 is made up of 12 amino acids. Germline CDR1 reads MNHEY; CDR2 reads SVGAGI. V lost 5 bases to trimming and J lost 5 bases, with 9 bases between them. CDR3 nucleotides: TGTGCCAGCAGTCCGGGACTTGAGACCCAGTACTTC. Protein sequence: CASSPGLETQYF.

The chain joins TRBV5-5 to TRBJ2-7; 11 nucleotides agree with TRBD2. CDR3 size: 16 residues. V was clipped by 4 bases and J by 4 bases; unmatched bases: 10. Germline CDR1 and CDR2: SGHKS and YYEKEE (reference sequence). The CDR3 region is CASSLQGTSGAYEQYF. The CDR3 DNA is TGTGCCAGCAGCCTACAGGGGACTAGCGGAGCTTACGAGCAGTACTTC. Using reference TRBV5-5 and TRBJ2-7 for the parts outside the CDR3, the full variable domain is DAGVTQSPTHLIKTRGQQVTLRCSPISGHKSVSWYQQVLGQGPQFIFQYYEKEERGRGNFPDRFSARQFPNYSSELNVNALLLGDSALYLCASSLQGTSGAYEQYFGPGTRLTVT.

This clone was observed a few times. The chain couples TRBV9 to TRBJ2-1; 13 nucleotides agree with TRBD2. CDR3 length: 16 amino acids. CDR1 and CDR2 from the germline V gene are SGDLS and YYNGEE. V dropped 6 bases and J dropped 4; count of bases not matched to a gene: 7. The DNA for the CDR3 is TGTGCCAGCACCGAGTCGACTAGCGGGAGGTACAATGAGCAGTTCTTC. Translated, it gives CASTESTSGRYNEQFF.

This chain uses TRBV19 with TRBJ2-1, with TRBD2 identical over 16 bases. Germline values: CDR1 LNHDA, CDR2 SQIVND (reference sequence). J lost 3 bases, V lost 0 bases, and 8 bases had no gene match. CDR3 length: 20 amino acids. The CDR3 bases are TGTGCCAGTAGTATAGATTTGGGACTAGCGGGAGGGTGGCGCTACAATGAGCAGTTCTTC. It is translated as CASSIDLGLAGGWRYNEQFF. Filled out from reference TRBV19 and TRBJ2-1, the complete variable domain reads DGGITQSPKYLFRKEGQNVTLSCEQNLNHDAMYWYRQDPGQGLRLIYYSQIVNDFQKGDIAEGYSVSREKKESFPLTVTSAQKNPTAFYLCASSIDLGLAGGWRYNEQFFGPGTRLTVL.

The chain uses TRBV16 and TRBJ2-3; 16 bases match TRBD2. CDR3 length: 17 residues. From germline, CDR1 is KGHSY and CDR2 FQNENV. Trimming at V came to 4 bases and at J to 5 bases, leaving 6 bases not matched to a gene. The CDR3 DNA sequence: TGTGCCAGCAGCCCGGTGGGACTAGCGGGAGGGCAAGATACGCAGTATTTT. This translates into CASSPVGLAGGQDTQYF.

This chain joins TRBV19 and TRBJ2-1; 8 bases map to TRBD2. This CDR3 contains 15 residues. The V gene's germline CDR1 is LNHDA and CDR2 SQIVND (reference sequence). The V and J ends lost 3 bases and 6 bases, in that order; junction bases with no gene match: 7. In DNA, the CDR3 is TGTGCCAGTAGTATTAGAGCGGGAGACGCCAATGAGCAGTTCTTC. It yields the protein CASSIRAGDANEQFF.

V is TRBV15 and J is TRBJ1-1; 7 positions match TRBD1. The CDR3 length is 14 residues. Germline loops: CDR1 LNHNV, CDR2 YYDKDF (reference sequence). V was pared by 8 bases and J by 1 base, with 7 bases of the junction left unmatched. CDR3 DNA sequence: TGTGCCACCCAATGGGGACAGACGAACACTGAAGCTTTCTTT. It codes for CATQWGQTNTEAFF.